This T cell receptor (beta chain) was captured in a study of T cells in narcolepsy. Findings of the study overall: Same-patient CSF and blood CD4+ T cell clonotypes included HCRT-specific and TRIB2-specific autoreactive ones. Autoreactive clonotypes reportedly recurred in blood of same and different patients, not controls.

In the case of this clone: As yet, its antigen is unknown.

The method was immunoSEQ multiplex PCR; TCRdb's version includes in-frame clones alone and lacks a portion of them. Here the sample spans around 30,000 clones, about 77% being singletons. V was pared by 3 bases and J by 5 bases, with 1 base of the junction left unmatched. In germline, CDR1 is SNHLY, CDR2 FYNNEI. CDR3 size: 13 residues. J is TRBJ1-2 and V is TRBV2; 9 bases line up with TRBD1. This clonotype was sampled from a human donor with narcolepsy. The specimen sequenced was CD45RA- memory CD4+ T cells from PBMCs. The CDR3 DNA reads TGTGCCAGCAGTGAGGACAGGGGATATGGCTACACCTTC. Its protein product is CASSEDRGYGYTF.